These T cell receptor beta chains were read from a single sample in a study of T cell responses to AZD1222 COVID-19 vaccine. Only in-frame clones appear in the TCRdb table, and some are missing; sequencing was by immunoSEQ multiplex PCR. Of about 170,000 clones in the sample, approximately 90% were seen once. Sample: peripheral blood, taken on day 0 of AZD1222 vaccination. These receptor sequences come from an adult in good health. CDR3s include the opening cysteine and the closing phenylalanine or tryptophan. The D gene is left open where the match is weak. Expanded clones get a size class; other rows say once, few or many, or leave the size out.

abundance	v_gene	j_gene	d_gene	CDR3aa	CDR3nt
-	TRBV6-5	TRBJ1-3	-	CASSYSLGGNTIYF	TGTGCCAGCAGTTACTCGTTGGGTGGAAACACCATATATTTT
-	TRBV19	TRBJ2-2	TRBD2	CASKRIGGANTGELFF	TGTGCCAGTAAGCGGATTGGGGGGGCGAACACCGGGGAGCTGTTTTTT
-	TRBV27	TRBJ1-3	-	CASSFGGPGNTIYF	TGTGCCAGCAGTTTTGGGGGGCCTGGAAACACCATATATTTT
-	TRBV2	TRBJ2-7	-	CASSEGAGSYEQYF	TGTGCCAGCAGTGAAGGGGCAGGATCCTACGAGCAGTACTTC
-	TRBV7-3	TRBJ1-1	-	CASSLTLADEAFF	TGTGCCAGCAGCTTAACGTTGGCAGATGAAGCTTTCTTT
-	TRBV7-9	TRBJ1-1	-	CASSWGVDTEAFF	TGTGCCAGCAGCTGGGGGGTGGACACTGAAGCTTTCTTT
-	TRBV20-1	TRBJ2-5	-	CSASPPGAQYF	TGCAGTGCTAGTCCGCCCGGGGCCCAGTACTTC
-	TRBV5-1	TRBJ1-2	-	CASSLVHRQANYGYTF	TGCGCCAGCAGCTTGGTCCACCGACAGGCAAACTATGGCTACACCTTC
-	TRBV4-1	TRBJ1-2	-	CASSQVEGLVNGYTF	TGCGCCAGCAGCCAAGTTGAAGGTTTGGTAAATGGCTACACCTTC
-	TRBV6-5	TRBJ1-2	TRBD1	CASSPLQGPYGYTF	TGTGCCAGCAGTCCCCTACAGGGGCCCTATGGCTACACCTTC
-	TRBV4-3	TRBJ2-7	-	CASSQSNREGSYEQYF	TGCGCCAGCAGCCAATCAAACAGGGAAGGCTCCTACGAGCAGTACTTC
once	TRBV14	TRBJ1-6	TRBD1	CASSQVGTGGSPLHF	TGTGCCAGCAGCCAAGTCGGGACAGGGGGCTCACCCCTCCACTTT
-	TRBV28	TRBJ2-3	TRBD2	CASRPSSGGAQDTQYF	TGTGCCAGCAGACCTTCTAGCGGGGGGGCCCAAGATACGCAGTATTTT
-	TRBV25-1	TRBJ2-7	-	CASRKLYEQYF	TGTGCCAGCAGAAAGCTCTACGAGCAGTACTTC
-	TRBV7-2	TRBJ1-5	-	CASSPTGNQPQHF	TGTGCCAGCAGCCCTACAGGGAATCAGCCCCAGCATTTT
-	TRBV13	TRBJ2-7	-	CASSSGNNYEQYF	TGTGCCAGCAGCTCGGGGAATAACTACGAGCAGTACTTC
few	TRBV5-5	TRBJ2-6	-	CASSPDSSGANVLTF	TGTGCCAGCAGCCCGGACTCCTCTGGGGCCAACGTCCTGACTTTC
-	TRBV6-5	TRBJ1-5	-	CASSYSARGWDQPQHF	TGTGCCAGCAGTTACTCAGCCAGGGGCTGGGATCAGCCCCAGCATTTT
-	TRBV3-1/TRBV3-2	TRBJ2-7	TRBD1	CASSHATGAIEQYF	TGTGCCAGCAGCCATGCCACAGGGGCGATTGAGCAGTACTTC
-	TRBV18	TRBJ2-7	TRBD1	CASSPRTGNYEQYF	TGTGCCAGCTCACCACGGACAGGAAACTACGAGCAGTACTTC
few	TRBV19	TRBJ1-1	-	CASEGMMNTEAFF	TGTGCCAGCGAAGGGATGATGAACACTGAAGCTTTCTTT
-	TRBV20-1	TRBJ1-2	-	CSASSKDLRDIAYGYTF	TGCAGTGCTAGTTCGAAGGATCTCCGGGACATAGCATATGGCTACACCTTC
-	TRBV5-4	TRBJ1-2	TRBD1	CASSRGTGFIGTNYGYTF	TGTGCCAGCAGCCGGGGGACAGGGTTTATCGGCACTAACTATGGCTACACCTTC
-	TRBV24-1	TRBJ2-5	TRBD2	CATSDPGLAGGREETQYF	TGTGCCACCAGTGACCCCGGACTAGCGGGGGGGCGGGAGGAGACCCAGTACTTC
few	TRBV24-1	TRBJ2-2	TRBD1	CATSATTGGGGELFF	TGTGCCACCAGTGCAACCACAGGGGGCGGCGGGGAGCTGTTTTTT
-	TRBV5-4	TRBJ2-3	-	CASSLGGTGTDTQYF	TGTGCCAGCAGCTTGGGCGGCACAGGCACAGATACGCAGTATTTT
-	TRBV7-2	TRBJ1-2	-	CASSLSSNYGYTF	TGTGCCAGCAGCTTATCGTCAAATTATGGCTACACCTTC
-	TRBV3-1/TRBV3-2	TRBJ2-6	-	CASSPPPSGANVLTF	TGTGCCAGCAGCCCTCCCCCTTCTGGGGCCAACGTCCTGACTTTC
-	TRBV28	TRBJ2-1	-	CASSISGTEQFF	TGTGCCAGCAGTATAAGCGGGACAGAGCAGTTCTTC
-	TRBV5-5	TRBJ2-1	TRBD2	CASSLNQRGTNEQFF	TGTGCCAGCAGCTTGAACCAGCGGGGGACCAATGAGCAGTTCTTC
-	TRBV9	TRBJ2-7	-	CASSTGGGGYEQYF	TGTGCCAGCAGCACCGGGGGTGGGGGCTACGAGCAGTACTTC
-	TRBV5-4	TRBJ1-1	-	CASSGGQNTEAFF	TGTGCCAGCAGCGGAGGACAGAACACTGAAGCTTTCTTT
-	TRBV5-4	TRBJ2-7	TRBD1	CASSLVGQGTWQAYEQYF	TGTGCCAGCAGCTTGGTGGGACAGGGCACTTGGCAAGCCTACGAGCAGTACTTC
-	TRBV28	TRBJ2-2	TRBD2	CASSTTSGGTGELFF	TGTGCCAGCAGTACAACTAGCGGGGGAACCGGGGAGCTGTTTTTT
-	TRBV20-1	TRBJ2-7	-	CSANSYEQYF	TGCAGTGCTAATAGCTACGAGCAGTACTTC
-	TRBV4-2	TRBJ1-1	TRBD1	CASSQDWTGGWGTEAFF	TGTGCCAGCAGCCAAGACTGGACAGGGGGCTGGGGCACTGAAGCTTTCTTT
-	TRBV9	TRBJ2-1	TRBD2	CASSTSLAGEYNEQFF	TGTGCCAGCAGCACCTCCCTAGCGGGGGAATACAATGAGCAGTTCTTC
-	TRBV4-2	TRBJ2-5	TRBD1	CASGGTGPETQYF	TGTGCCAGCGGCGGGACAGGCCCCGAGACCCAGTACTTC
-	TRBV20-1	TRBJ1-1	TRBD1	CSASPGGDTEAFF	TGCAGTGCTAGTCCAGGGGGCGACACTGAAGCTTTCTTT
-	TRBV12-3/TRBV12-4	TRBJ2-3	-	CASSLERTDTQYF	TGTGCCAGCAGTTTGGAGAGAACAGATACGCAGTATTTT
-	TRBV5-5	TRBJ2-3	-	CASSLSFDIFTDTQYF	TGTGCCAGCAGCTTATCTTTCGACATTTTCACAGATACGCAGTATTTT
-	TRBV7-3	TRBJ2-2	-	CASSSLGENTGELFF	TGTGCCAGCAGCTCTCTAGGGGAGAACACCGGGGAGCTGTTTTTT
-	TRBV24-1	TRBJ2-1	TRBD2	CATSDGTSEYNEQFF	TGTGCCACCAGTGACGGGACTAGCGAGTACAATGAGCAGTTCTTC
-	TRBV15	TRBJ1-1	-	CATSRGRNTEAFF	TGTGCCACCAGCAGAGGGCGAAACACTGAAGCTTTCTTT
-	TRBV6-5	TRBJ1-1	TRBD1	CASSYSVDRGSTEAFF	TGTGCCAGCAGTTACTCGGTAGACAGGGGCTCGACTGAAGCTTTCTTT
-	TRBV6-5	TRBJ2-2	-	CARYGGCYNTGELFF	TGTGCCAGATACGGGGGCTGTTACAACACCGGGGAGCTGTTTTTT
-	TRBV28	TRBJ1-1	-	CASSPFIGNTEAFF	TGTGCCAGCAGTCCTTTCATAGGCAACACTGAAGCTTTCTTT
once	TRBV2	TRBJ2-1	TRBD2	CASRDSGGFPNEQFF	TGTGCCAGCAGGGATAGCGGGGGGTTTCCCAATGAGCAGTTCTTC
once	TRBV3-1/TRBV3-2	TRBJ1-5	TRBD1	CASSPDRDQPQHF	TGTGCCAGCAGCCCCGACAGGGATCAGCCCCAGCATTTT